What follows are 3 T cell receptor beta chains derived from one specimen sequenced in a study of blood T cell repertoires in COVID-19. Libraries were prepared by immunoSEQ multiplex PCR; TCRdb keeps only in-frame clonotypes and omits some of them. This table has some 30,000 clones, about 88% appearing once. The sample comprised peripheral blood. These TCRs come from a man in his sixties or seventies with active COVID-19.

As to this clone: Compared with germline, one end of the junction differs, possibly owing to a read error. This chain connects TRBV28 to TRBJ2-7; tentative D call: TRBD1 (5 bases). The CDR3 consists of 11 residues. Germline assignment: CDR1 MDHEN and CDR2 SYDVKM. The CDR3 bases are TGTGCCAGCAGCGAGACCAGGGCTTTCTCCTTC. Its translation: CASSETRAFSF.

V and J are TRBV5-1 and TRBJ2-5; a possible D gene is TRBD1 (5 bases). Trimming left V 3 bases short and J 3 bases short, with 15 bases between. Germline values: CDR1 SGHRS, CDR2 YFSETQ. The CDR3 contains 15 residues. CDR3 nucleotides: TGCGCCAGCAGCTCACAAGGACACGAAGAAGAGACCCAGTACTTC. It encodes CASSSQGHEEETQYF.

The rearrangement uses TRBV6-2 or TRBV6-3 and TRBJ2-5; 8 bases agree with TRBD2. After removal of 2 bases from V and 3 bases from J, the junction contained 11 bases not matched to a gene. The CDR3 runs 17 residues. Germline V gene data show CDR1 as MNHEY and CDR2 as SVGEGT. The CDR3 bases are TGTGCCAGCAGTTACGGGGGTCTAGCGGGTTCCAAAGAGACCCAGTACTTC. Protein product: CASSYGGLAGSKETQYF.